The 3 T cell receptor beta chains below all came from one sample that was sequenced in a study of technical replicates of blood from a handful of donors. Clones were read by immunoSEQ multiplex PCR, and TCRdb kept only the in-frame ones, dropping some. The data hold about 97,000 clones, with about 95% observed a single time. The sequencing input was T cells isolated from PBMCs. Receptor source: a human donor in good health.

This chain links TRBV18 with TRBJ1-3; maybe TRBD1 (5 bases). The germline V gene encodes CDR1 KGHSH and CDR2 LQKENI. The CDR3 extends over 15 amino acids. The V and J ends lost 6 bases and 1 base respectively, with 13 bases between them. The CDR3, as DNA: TGTGCCAGCTCGGAACTCCAGGGATCTGGAAACACCATATATTTT. Translation: CASSELQGSGNTIYF.

This sequence joins TRBV27 and TRBJ2-2, with 12 bases that match TRBD2. The CDR3 is made up of 19 amino acids. V was pared by 8 bases and J by 0 bases, with 13 bases of the junction left unmatched. Germline CDR1 reads MNHEY; CDR2 reads SMNVEV (reference sequence). CDR3 protein: CASATTSGRSGPNTGELFF. The CDR3 DNA reads TGTGCCAGCGCCACGACTAGCGGGAGAAGTGGGCCGAACACCGGGGAGCTGTTTTTT.

This chain connects TRBV19 to TRBJ1-1; no definite D call. V was clipped by 4 bases and J by 1 base, with 4 bases between them. CDR3 length: 12 residues. Germline-derived CDR1 and CDR2 are LNHDA and SQIVND (reference sequence). The CDR3 DNA follows: TGTGCCAGTAGTACCGGGAACACTGAAGCTTTCTTT. It yields the protein CASSTGNTEAFF. Complete variable domain (other parts from reference TRBV19 and TRBJ1-1): DGGITQSPKYLFRKEGQNVTLSCEQNLNHDAMYWYRQDPGQGLRLIYYSQIVNDFQKGDIAEGYSVSREKKESFPLTVTSAQKNPTAFYLCASSTGNTEAFFGQGTRLTVV.